This T cell receptor (beta chain) comes out of a study of blood T cells in healthy people across ages. This clonotype has just a few counts. Its target is not known. PBMCs were isolated at a quantity of at least 6 million per sample. The study, taken as a whole, reports: It was the long-lived donors that had more naive CD4+ cells and higher diversity than aged donors.

The second PCR ran about 6 to 11 cycles with a sample-barcoded 5' primer and J-beta primers. CDR3-containing paired-end reads numbering at least 2.5 million came from each sample. From the 5' RACE reads, TCRdb called clonotypes with MiXCR, one entry per CDR3 protein. The data contain under 950,000 distinct CDR3 sequences, roughly 20% of them singletons. This CDR3 spans 15 amino acids. V lost 4 bases, J lost 2 bases, and 15 bases lay in between. Germline V gene sequence: CDR1 DFQATT, CDR2 SNEGSKA (reference sequence). This clonotype was sampled from a man aged 65-85 years in good health. Specimen: blood. V gene TRBV20-1 combines with J gene TRBJ1-5; the D is unclear. CDR3 protein: CSAIRKRVGNQPQHF. CDR3 coding DNA: TGCAGTGCTATTCGGAAGAGGGTTGGCAATCAGCCCCAGCATTTT.